These 22 T cell receptor beta chains were sequenced from one sample in a study of Graves' ophthalmopathy and Graves' hyperthyroidism. The authors amplified TCR beta CDR3 regions, and they did so from RNA transcripts for repertoire sequencing. Investigators did first-round RT-PCR with HTBI primers, then second-round multiplex PCR. TCRdb called the multiplex PCR reads again in MiXCR, with one record for every CDR3 protein. The sample shows a few hundred thousand distinct CDR3 sequences, 17% of them seen only once. The specimen sequenced was peripheral blood. These receptors all come from an adult woman with stable Graves' hyperthyroidism.

This clonotype was observed many times. The CDR3 DNA reads TGTGCCAGTAGTCCGAGCGGGAGGGGGCTCTACGAGCAGTACTTC. Its translation: CASSPSGRGLYEQYF. The chain joins TRBV19 to TRBJ2-7, with TRBD2 matching over 10 bases. This CDR3 has 15 amino acids. The germline gives CDR1 LNHDA, CDR2 SQIVND (reference sequence). The trim removed 5 bases at V and 3 bases at J, leaving 7 bases unmatched.

Ten or more counts support this clonotype. A clone one base away is much larger, so this may be a read error. The CDR3: CASSSNTGDETLYF. The CDR3 DNA sequence: TGTGCCAGCAGCTCCAACACAGGGGATGAGACCCTGTACTTC. V and J are TRBV28 and TRBJ2-5; 7 nucleotides align to TRBD1. CDR1 MDHEN and CDR2 SYDVKM come from the germline V gene. CDR3 size: 14 residues.

This clonotype has ten or more counts. CDR3 in DNA: TGCGCCAGCAGACAATTCGCTCGGGACAGTCCACACGAGCAGTACTTC. Its protein product is CASRQFARDSPHEQYF. V usage is TRBV5-1 and J usage is TRBJ2-7; 7 nucleotides agree with TRBD1. The CDR3 runs 16 residues. CDR1 and CDR2 (germline): SGHRS, YFSETQ. V lost 5 bases and J lost 5; bases outside the gene matches: 16. Variable domain in full (rest from reference TRBV5-1 and TRBJ2-7): KAGVTQTPRYLIKTRGQQVTLSCSPISGHRSVSWYQQTPGQGLQFLFEYFSETQRNKGNFPGRFSGRQFSNSRSEMNVSTLELGDSALYLCASRQFARDSPHEQYFGPGTRLTVT.

The chain joins TRBV28 to TRBJ2-5, with D perhaps TRBD2 (5 bases). There are 13 residues in the CDR3. V lost 7 bases and J 1 base, leaving 10 bases between the germline ends. Germline V gene sequence: CDR1 MDHEN, CDR2 SYDVKM. CDR3 sequence: CASTRAGQETQYF. The CDR3 nucleotides read TGTGCCAGCACGAGGGCAGGCCAAGAGACCCAGTACTTC. Full variable domain (outside the CDR3, taken from reference TRBV28 and TRBJ2-5): DVKVTQSSRYLVKRTGEKVFLECVQDMDHENMFWYRQDPGLGLRLIYFSYDVKMKEKGDIPEGYSVSREKKERFSLILESASTNQTSMYLCASTRAGQETQYFGPGTRLLVL.

This clonotype was seen repeatedly, ten times or more. The rearrangement uses TRBV20-1 and TRBJ2-5; D possibly uses TRBD1 or TRBD2 (6 bases each). Germline V gives CDR1 DFQATT, CDR2 SNEGSKA (reference sequence). The CDR3 sequence is 13 residues long. V was pared by 3 bases and J by 3 bases, with 11 bases between. The chain's CDR3 is CSARGGWEETQYF. CDR3 DNA: TGCAGTGCTAGGGGGGGCTGGGAAGAGACCCAGTACTTC.

There are many counts of this clonotype. The chain uses TRBV28 and TRBJ2-7, with 11 bases fitting TRBD2. Trimming cost V 3 bases and J 0 bases; bases outside gene matches: 7. This CDR3 contains 17 residues. CDR1 and CDR2 (germline): MDHEN, SYDVKM. The CDR3, as DNA: TGTGCCAGCAGTTTCCGGGGGGGACTAGCGGACTCCTACGAGCAGTACTTC. Translating it yields CASSFRGGLADSYEQYF.

Ten or more counts support this clonotype. The V call is TRBV28, the J call TRBJ2-7; 8 bases line up with TRBD1. This CDR3 is built from 15 residues. Trimming at V came to 3 bases and at J to 6 bases, leaving 10 bases not matched to a gene. The germline V gene encodes CDR1 MDHEN and CDR2 SYDVKM. DNA for the CDR3: TGTGCCAGCAGTTTCTGGACAGGGTATCCCTCCGAGCAGTACTTC. Translated: CASSFWTGYPSEQYF.

This clonotype was detected only a few times. The V and J genes are TRBV4-1 and TRBJ1-5; D is unresolved. The length of the CDR3 is 15 residues. The V and J ends lost 4 bases and 4 bases respectively, with 14 bases between them. From germline, CDR1 is MGHRA and CDR2 YSYEKL. The CDR3 protein is CASSPSGSRNQPQHF. The CDR3 DNA is TGCGCCAGCAGCCCCTCGGGGAGTAGGAATCAGCCCCAGCATTTT.

The chain couples TRBV18 to TRBJ2-2; D call uncertain. CDR1 KGHSH and CDR2 LQKENI come from the germline V gene. Trimming took off 1 base at V and 7 bases at J, with 4 bases between the two ends. The CDR3 runs to 12 residues. The CDR3: CASSPLDGELFF. The CDR3 nucleotides are TGTGCCAGCTCACCACTTGACGGGGAGCTGTTTTTT.

The table lists this clonotype with many counts. The V gene is TRBV7-2, the J gene TRBJ2-2; no clear D. Trimming cost V 1 base and J 1 base, with 13 bases left between them. Germline V gene lookup returns CDR1 SGHTA and CDR2 FQGNSA. This CDR3 spans 17 amino acids. The CDR3 DNA reads TGTGCCAGCAGCTTAGGGCGTAGAACCCTGAACACCGGGGAGCTGTTTTTT. This sequence encodes CASSLGRRTLNTGELFF.

There are many counts of this clonotype. The chain has TRBV7-3 and TRBJ2-7; 7 positions agree with TRBD2. V lost 5 bases and J lost 5; bases outside the gene matches: 12. CDR1 and CDR2 (germline): SGHTA, FQGTGA. The CDR3 sequence is 15 residues long. This CDR3 reads CASSPSRAGVHEQYF. CDR3 bases: TGTGCCAGCAGCCCCTCCCGGGCGGGGGTCCACGAGCAGTACTTC.

This clonotype was detected many times. This rearrangement joins TRBV5-1 to TRBJ1-1; tentative D call: TRBD1 (5 bases). Germline CDR1 reads SGHRS; CDR2 reads YFSETQ. The CDR3 extends over 16 amino acids. Trimming cost V 4 bases and J 4 bases, with 20 bases left between them. The CDR3 DNA is TGCGCCAGCAGCCCAGGACCGACAGTGGTCTTCACTGAAGCTTTCTTT. As protein: CASSPGPTVVFTEAFF. The full variable domain, rest sourced from reference TRBV5-1 and TRBJ1-1, is KAGVTQTPRYLIKTRGQQVTLSCSPISGHRSVSWYQQTPGQGLQFLFEYFSETQRNKGNFPGRFSGRQFSNSRSEMNVSTLELGDSALYLCASSPGPTVVFTEAFFGQGTRLTVV.

This clonotype was counted ten times or more. The gene calls are TRBV6-5 and TRBJ2-5, with 7 bases identical to TRBD2. This CDR3 has 15 amino acids. Trimming took 8 bases from V and 5 from J; bases not matched to a gene: 14. CDR1 and CDR2 from the germline V gene are MNHEY and SVGAGI. The CDR3 region is CASGPGRESLETQYF. The CDR3 DNA follows: TGTGCCAGCGGCCCAGGGAGGGAGAGTTTGGAGACCCAGTACTTC.

This clonotype showed up just a few times. The V and J genes are TRBV11-1 and TRBJ2-7; 7 bases are a match to TRBD1. Germline V gene sequence: CDR1 SGHAT, CDR2 FQDESV (reference sequence). The CDR3 extends over 19 amino acids. V was pared by 2 bases and J by 0 bases, with 16 bases of the junction left unmatched. The DNA for the CDR3 is TGTGCCAGCAGCTTAATACAGGGGCGCTCACTGATTAGCTCCTACGAGCAGTACTTC. Its protein is CASSLIQGRSLISSYEQYF. The whole variable domain, remainder taken from reference TRBV11-1 and TRBJ2-7, is EAEVAQSPRYKITEKSQAVAFWCDPISGHATLYWYRQILGQGPELLVQFQDESVVDDSQLPKDRFSAERLKGVDSTLKIQPAELGDSAMYLCASSLIQGRSLISSYEQYFGPGTRLTVT.

This clonotype came up many times. The V gene is TRBV20-1, the J gene TRBJ1-2, with D hard to call. Germline V gene lookup returns CDR1 DFQATT and CDR2 SNEGSKA (reference sequence). The CDR3 runs 13 residues. The germline V and J ends were trimmed by 1 base and 2 bases, with 8 bases remaining between them. The CDR3 loop reads CSARGPSNYGYTF. The CDR3 bases are TGCAGTGCTAGAGGACCGTCGAACTATGGCTACACCTTC.

This clonotype has at least ten counts. The V call is TRBV20-1, the J call TRBJ1-5; D unresolved. Deletions cut 2 bases from V and 4 bases from J, with 6 bases between. The germline CDR1 and CDR2 sequences are DFQATT and SNEGSKA (reference sequence). CDR3 length equals 12 residues. The chain's CDR3 is CSARSGNQPQHF. CDR3 nucleotides: TGCAGTGCTAGAAGCGGAAATCAGCCCCAGCATTTT.

This clonotype was found many times. The chain couples TRBV6-5 to TRBJ2-7; D is perhaps TRBD2 (5 bases). Trimming took off 3 bases at V and 3 bases at J, with 12 bases between the two ends. The CDR3 is made up of 14 amino acids. From germline, CDR1 is MNHEY and CDR2 SVGAGI. CDR3 in amino acids: CASSYGPRGYEQYF. As DNA, the CDR3 is TGTGCCAGCAGTTATGGGCCCCGGGGCTACGAGCAGTACTTC.

At least ten counts were recorded for this clonotype. The rearrangement uses TRBV11-2 and TRBJ2-2, with TRBD1 matching over 9 bases. The CDR3 is 17 residues long. Germline lookup yields CDR1 SGHAT and CDR2 FQNNGV. With 5 bases clipped from V and 5 bases from J, the junction kept 12 bases outside the gene matches. CDR3 region: CASSGNRQGVRTGELFF. CDR3 bases: TGTGCCAGCAGCGGGAATAGACAGGGGGTCAGGACCGGGGAGCTGTTTTTT.

In this sample, this clonotype turned up many times. This sequence joins TRBV11-1 and TRBJ2-7; 9 bases line up with TRBD1. The germline gives CDR1 SGHAT, CDR2 FQDESV (reference sequence). The CDR3 is 17 residues long. V was clipped by 4 bases and J by 6 bases; unmatched bases: 16. The CDR3 is CASSSPQVGTGSVEQYF. CDR3 sequence (DNA): TGTGCCAGCAGCTCACCCCAGGTTGGGACAGGGAGTGTCGAGCAGTACTTC.

Ten or more counts support this clonotype. J is TRBJ1-2 and V is TRBV24-1, with TRBD1 as a possible D gene (5 bases). This CDR3 comprises 13 residues. CDR1 is KGHDR, CDR2 SFDVKD, per germline. V lost 1 base and J 4 bases, leaving 6 bases between the germline ends. The CDR3 nucleotides read TGTGCCACCAGTGATTTTGGGGGCTATGGCTACACCTTC. Its translation: CATSDFGGYGYTF.

This clonotype was detected ten times or more. V and J are TRBV28 and TRBJ1-2; no clear D. Germline-derived CDR1 and CDR2 are MDHEN and SYDVKM. The CDR3 contains 12 residues. The V end was cut by 6 bases, the J end by 10 bases, with 15 bases between. The CDR3 loop reads CASSWVGQDYTF. The CDR3 nucleotides read TGTGCCAGCAGCTGGGTGGGCCAGGACTACACCTTC.

This clonotype was seen ten or more times. V is TRBV28 and J is TRBJ2-7, with a tentative D call TRBD1 (6 bases). The germline V and J ends were trimmed by 6 bases and 0 bases, with 15 bases remaining between them. Germline values: CDR1 MDHEN, CDR2 SYDVKM. The CDR3 loop spans 15 amino acids. Written as DNA, the CDR3 is TGTGCCAGCAGAAAATACAGGGAGAGCTCCTACGAGCAGTACTTC. Its translation is CASRKYRESSYEQYF.